The 20 T cell receptor beta chains below all came from one sample that was sequenced in a study of T-cell memory formation after mild COVID-19. TCRdb fed the 5' RACE reads into MiXCR, producing one record per CDR3 protein. The data contain roughly 580,000 distinct CDR3 sequences, roughly 17% of them seen just once; the ten biggest clones take up more than 10%. The source material was PBMCs or a T cell subset sorted from them (not recorded which). The source of these receptors is an adult woman who had mild COVID-19 (a few samples of this study predate the infection). Cell type and time point are not known.

This clonotype was seen a handful of times. This chain connects TRBV7-2 to TRBJ2-3, with 16 bases that match TRBD2. The CDR3 consists of 18 residues. Germline CDR1 is SGHTA and CDR2 is FQGNSA. The V gene end was trimmed by 5 bases and the J gene end by 4 bases; junction bases not matched to a gene: 9. CDR3 nucleotide sequence: TGTGCCAGCAGCCCCGGGACTAGCGGGAGGGCAGGGGCAGATACGCAGTATTTT. This encodes CASSPGTSGRAGADTQYF.

This clonotype occurred a few times. This rearrangement joins TRBV5-4 to TRBJ1-2; 10 bases line up with TRBD1. With 2 bases clipped from V and 12 bases from J, the junction kept 10 bases outside the gene matches. The CDR3 sequence is 14 residues long. The germline V gene has CDR1 SGHNT and CDR2 YYREEE (reference sequence). The CDR3: CASSFGGTGDSNTF. CDR3 DNA sequence: TGTGCCAGCAGCTTTGGCGGGACAGGGGATAGTAACACCTTC.

This clonotype occurred many times. At one end, the junction sequence differs from germline, possibly due to a read error. The V call is TRBV3-1, the J call TRBJ2-7; D is ambiguous. Germline lookup yields CDR1 LGHDT and CDR2 YNNKEL (reference sequence). CDR3 length: 12 residues. The chain's CDR3 is CASSQDGYEQYF. The DNA of the CDR3 is TGCGCCAGCAGCCAAGATGGGTACGAGCAGTACTTC.

In this sample, this clonotype turned up a few times. The chain is built from TRBV25-1 and TRBJ1-1; D uncertain. The germline V gene has CDR1 MGHDK and CDR2 SYGVNS. The V and J ends lost 3 bases and 9 bases respectively, with 14 bases between them. CDR3 length: 13 amino acids. CDR3 amino acids: CASSDSLTRKAFF. The DNA of the CDR3 is TGTGCCAGCAGTGACAGCCTTACGAGGAAAGCTTTCTTT.

This clonotype was detected a few times. J is TRBJ1-4 and V is TRBV5-4; weak D call: TRBD1 (6 bases). The V gene lost 1 base and the J gene lost 8 bases, with 15 bases spanning the gap. The CDR3 is made up of 15 amino acids. Germline V gene data show CDR1 as SGHNT and CDR2 as YYREEE (reference sequence). The CDR3 loop is CASSLRGGAEEKLFF. CDR3 nucleotides: TGTGCCAGCAGCTTGAGGGGGGGCGCCGAAGAAAAACTGTTTTTT.

The chain employs TRBV9 and TRBJ2-5; TRBD2 matches at 8 bases. The CDR3 contains 16 residues. Trimming cost V 0 bases and J 1 base; bases outside gene matches: 5. Germline assignment: CDR1 SGDLS and CDR2 YYNGEE. The CDR3: CASSVGTSGVQETQYF. The CDR3 bases are TGTGCCAGCAGCGTAGGCACTAGCGGAGTCCAAGAGACCCAGTACTTC.

This clonotype has just a few counts. The genes are TRBV7-9 and TRBJ2-7, with D unclear. With 2 bases removed from V and 3 bases from J, the gap between germline ends came to 8 bases. CDR1 and CDR2 (germline): SEHNR, FQNEAQ (reference sequence). The CDR3 has 13 amino acids. The CDR3 sequence is CASSLWSNYEQYF. The DNA for the CDR3 is TGTGCCAGCAGCTTATGGAGCAACTACGAGCAGTACTTC.

V gene TRBV4-1 combines with J gene TRBJ2-1; 14 bases map to TRBD2. Germline V gene data show CDR1 as MGHRA and CDR2 as YSYEKL. The CDR3 has 20 amino acids. The trim removed 2 bases at V and 0 bases at J, leaving 9 bases unmatched. The CDR3 region is CASSQRGTSGGSSSYNEQFF. CDR3 DNA sequence: TGCGCCAGCAGCCAACGAGGGACTAGCGGGGGTAGTAGCTCCTACAATGAGCAGTTCTTC.

This sequence joins TRBV15 and TRBJ2-3, with D tentatively TRBD1 (6 bases). Deletions cut 5 bases from V and 6 bases from J, with 15 bases between. CDR3 length: 14 residues. Per germline, CDR1 LNHNV and CDR2 YYDKDF (reference sequence). This CDR3 is CATSSWNRVDTQYF. The DNA for the CDR3 is TGTGCCACCAGCTCTTGGAACAGGGTCGATACGCAGTATTTT. Complete variable domain (other parts from reference TRBV15 and TRBJ2-3): DAMVIQNPRYQVTQFGKPVTLSCSQTLNHNVMYWYQQKSSQAPKLLFHYYDKDFNNEADTPDNFQSRRPNTSFCFLDIRSPGLGDTAMYLCATSSWNRVDTQYFGPGTRLTVL.

This clonotype was seen more than once but under ten times. The V gene is TRBV10-3, the J gene TRBJ2-7; 11 nucleotides align to TRBD1. V shed 5 bases, J shed 6 bases, and the junction held 6 bases outside the gene matches. The CDR3 extends over 14 amino acids. CDR1 and CDR2 (germline): ENHRY, SYGVKD. The CDR3 protein is CAISNGQGAFEQYF. Here the CDR3 DNA reads TGTGCCATCAGTAATGGACAGGGGGCTTTCGAGCAGTACTTC.

This clonotype showed up just a few times. This chain uses TRBV24-1 with TRBJ2-3; TRBD1 matches at 8 bases. J was trimmed by 2 bases and V by 9 bases; bases with no gene match: 3. This CDR3 spans 13 amino acids. Per the germline V gene, CDR1 is KGHDR and CDR2 is SFDVKD. The CDR3 bases are TGTGCCACCCGACAGGGGAACACAGATACGCAGTATTTT. Protein: CATRQGNTDTQYF.

This clonotype was seen only a few times. This sequence joins TRBV5-1 and TRBJ1-5, with D uncertain. This CDR3 is built from 17 residues. V was cut by 4 bases and J by 2 bases, with 19 bases left in between. Germline CDR1 reads SGHRS; CDR2 reads YFSETQ. The DNA of the CDR3 is TGCGCCAGCAGCCTACTACCGGTCGCTAACGGCAATCAGCCCCAGCATTTT. The encoded protein is CASSLLPVANGNQPQHF.

This clonotype occurred many times. The chain uses TRBV3-1 and TRBJ1-1, with D tentatively TRBD1 (6 bases). Trimming removed 4 bases from V and 1 base from J, with 7 bases in between. Germline V gives CDR1 LGHDT, CDR2 YNNKEL (reference sequence). The CDR3 loop spans 13 amino acids. CDR3 protein: CASSRTENTEAFF. The CDR3 DNA is TGTGCCAGCAGCCGGACAGAGAACACTGAAGCTTTCTTT. The whole variable domain, remainder taken from reference TRBV3-1 and TRBJ1-1, is DTAVSQTPKYLVTQMGNDKSIKCEQNLGHDTMYWYKQDSKKFLKIMFSYNNKELIINETVPNRFSPKSPDKAHLNLHINSLELGDSAVYFCASSRTENTEAFFGQGTRLTVV.

The V gene is TRBV7-6, the J gene TRBJ1-1; 9 positions match TRBD1. The CDR3 contains 15 residues. The V segment lost 4 bases and the J segment 5 bases; nucleotides outside the gene matches: 8. Germline lookup yields CDR1 SGHVS and CDR2 FNYEAQ. The CDR3 loop is CASSSQQGARTEAFF. The CDR3 DNA reads as TGTGCCAGCAGCTCACAACAGGGGGCACGGACTGAAGCTTTCTTT.

This chain links TRBV27 with TRBJ2-1, with D tentatively TRBD2 (6 bases). The CDR3 has 15 residues. Germline V gene sequence: CDR1 MNHEY, CDR2 SMNVEV (reference sequence). Trimming shortened V by 3 bases and J by 8 bases, and 17 bases separated the two germline ends. This CDR3 is CASSLATWSGYEQFF. For the CDR3, the DNA is TGTGCCAGCAGTTTGGCAACCTGGAGCGGGTATGAGCAGTTCTTC.

The rearrangement uses TRBV20-1 and TRBJ1-2, with 7 nucleotides matching TRBD1. The CDR3 has 18 amino acids. V shed 0 bases and J 6 bases; nucleotides not matched to a gene: 19. CDR1 is DFQATT and CDR2 is SNEGSKA in the germline V gene (reference sequence). CDR3 amino acids: CSARDTARGRGMGDGYTF. The DNA for the CDR3 is TGCAGTGCTAGAGACACGGCAAGGGGGCGCGGGATGGGAGATGGCTACACCTTC.

The V call is TRBV12-3 or TRBV12-4, the J call TRBJ1-1; no reliable D call. There are 12 residues in the CDR3. Trimming stripped 3 bases from V and 7 bases from J, with 9 bases between. CDR3 in DNA: TGTGCCAGCAGTTTGCGGTCTCATGAAGCTTTCTTT. Protein product: CASSLRSHEAFF.

In its sample, this clonotype was seen a few times. V is TRBV15 and J is TRBJ2-7; 8 bases match TRBD1. With V trimmed by 6 bases and J by 0 bases, 1 base remained unmatched. There are 13 residues in the CDR3. CDR1 and CDR2 (germline): LNHNV, YYDKDF (reference sequence). The CDR3 DNA follows: TGTGCCACCAGAACAGGGGGCTCCTACGAGCAGTACTTC. This sequence encodes CATRTGGSYEQYF.

This clonotype came up many times. V and J are TRBV18 and TRBJ2-1, with TRBD2 matching over 7 bases. Per the germline V gene, CDR1 is KGHSH and CDR2 is LQKENI. The CDR3 has 15 residues. Unmatched junction bases numbered 4, after V lost 0 bases and J lost 5 bases. CDR3 amino acids: CASSPPGGKNNEQFF. Here the CDR3 DNA reads TGTGCCAGCTCACCACCGGGGGGGAAGAACAATGAGCAGTTCTTC.

There are a few counts of this clonotype. The J gene is TRBJ2-7, the V gene TRBV7-2; no clear D gene. The V end was cut by 2 bases, the J end by 0 bases, with 11 bases between. CDR3 length: 15 residues. CDR1 and CDR2 from the germline V gene are SGHTA and FQGNSA. The CDR3 nucleotides are TGTGCCAGCAGCTTAAGTCCTTTCGGCTCCTACGAGCAGTACTTC. The encoded protein is CASSLSPFGSYEQYF.